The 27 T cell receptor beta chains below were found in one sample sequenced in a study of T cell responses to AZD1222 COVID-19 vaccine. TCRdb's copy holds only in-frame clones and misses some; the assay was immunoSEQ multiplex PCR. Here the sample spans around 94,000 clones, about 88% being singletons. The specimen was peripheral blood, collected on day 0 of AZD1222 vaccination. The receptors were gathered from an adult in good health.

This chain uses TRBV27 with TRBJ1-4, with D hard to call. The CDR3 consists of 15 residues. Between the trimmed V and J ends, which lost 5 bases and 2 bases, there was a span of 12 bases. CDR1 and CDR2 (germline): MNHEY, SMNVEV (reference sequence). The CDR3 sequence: CASSITVATNEKLFF. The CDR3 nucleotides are TGTGCCAGCAGTATTACAGTAGCTACTAATGAAAAACTGTTTTTT.

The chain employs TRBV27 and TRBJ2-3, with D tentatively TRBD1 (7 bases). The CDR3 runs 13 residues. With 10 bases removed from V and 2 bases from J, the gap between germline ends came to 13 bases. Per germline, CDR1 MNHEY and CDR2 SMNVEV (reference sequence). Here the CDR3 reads CATGGQFTDTQYF. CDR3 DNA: TGTGCCACCGGGGGACAGTTCACAGATACGCAGTATTTT.

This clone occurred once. Here the CDR3 reads CASSMGTDGGEQYF. The DNA for the CDR3 is TGTGCCAGTAGTATGGGGACCGATGGGGGCGAGCAGTACTTC. The V gene is TRBV19, the J gene TRBJ2-7; D is tentatively TRBD1 or TRBD2 (5 bases each). CDR1 LNHDA and CDR2 SQIVND come from the germline V gene (reference sequence). The CDR3 spans 14 residues. Trimming pared 3 bases from V and 6 bases from J, leaving 15 bases between.

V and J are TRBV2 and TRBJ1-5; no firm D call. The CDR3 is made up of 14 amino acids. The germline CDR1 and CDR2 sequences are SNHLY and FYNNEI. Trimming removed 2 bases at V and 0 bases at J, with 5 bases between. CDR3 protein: CASSELPSNQPQHF. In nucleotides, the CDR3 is TGTGCCAGCAGTGAACTCCCTAGCAATCAGCCCCAGCATTTT. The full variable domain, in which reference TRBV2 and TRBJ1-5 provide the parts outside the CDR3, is EPEVTQTPSHQVTQMGQEVILRCVPISNHLYFYWYRQILGQKVEFLVSFYNNEISEKSEIFDDQFSVERPDGSNFTLKIRSTKLEDSAMYFCASSELPSNQPQHFGDGTRLSIL.

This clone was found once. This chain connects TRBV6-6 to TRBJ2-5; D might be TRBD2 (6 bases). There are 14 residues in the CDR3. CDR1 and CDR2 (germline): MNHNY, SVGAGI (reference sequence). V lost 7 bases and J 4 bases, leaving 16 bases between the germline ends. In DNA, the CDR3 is TGTGCCAGCATGAATACCGGGGGACGAGAGACCCAGTACTTC. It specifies CASMNTGGRETQYF.

The CDR3, as DNA: TGTGCCACCAGCAGAGATCTGGGACAGTATAATTCACCCCTCCACTTT. It yields the protein CATSRDLGQYNSPLHF. The V gene is TRBV15, the J gene TRBJ1-6; 7 nucleotides match TRBD1. The ends lost 0 bases at V and 4 bases at J; junction bases unmatched: 3. The CDR3 extends over 16 amino acids. Per the germline V gene, CDR1 is LNHNV and CDR2 is YYDKDF (reference sequence).

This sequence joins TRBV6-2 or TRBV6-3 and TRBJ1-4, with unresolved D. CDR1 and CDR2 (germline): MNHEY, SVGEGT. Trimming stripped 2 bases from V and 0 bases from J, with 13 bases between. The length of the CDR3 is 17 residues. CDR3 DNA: TGTGCCAGCAGTTACCCCATCGACCGAGCAACTAATGAAAAACTGTTTTTT. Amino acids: CASSYPIDRATNEKLFF.

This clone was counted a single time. CDR3 loop: CASSLEVPGELFF. CDR3 bases: TGTGCCAGCAGCTTAGAAGTCCCCGGGGAGCTGTTTTTT. The chain recombines TRBV7-9 with TRBJ2-2; D not resolved. Germline CDR1 reads SEHNR; CDR2 reads FQNEAQ (reference sequence). Trimming took off 1 base at V and 6 bases at J, with 6 bases between the two ends. CDR3 size: 13 residues.

The CDR3 reads CASSRGRDSSYGYTF. The CDR3 DNA is TGTGCCAGCAGCCGGGGCCGGGACAGCTCTTATGGCTACACCTTC. The chain uses TRBV5-5 and TRBJ1-2; 7 bases match TRBD1. In germline, CDR1 is SGHKS, CDR2 YYEKEE (reference sequence). The CDR3 loop spans 15 amino acids. V was pared by 4 bases and J by 5 bases, with 11 bases of the junction left unmatched.

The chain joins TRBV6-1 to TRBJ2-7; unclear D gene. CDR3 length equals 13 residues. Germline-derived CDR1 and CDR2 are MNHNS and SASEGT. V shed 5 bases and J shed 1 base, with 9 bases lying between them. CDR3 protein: CASSFLGSYEQYF. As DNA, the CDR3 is TGTGCCAGCAGTTTTTTAGGATCCTACGAGCAGTACTTC.

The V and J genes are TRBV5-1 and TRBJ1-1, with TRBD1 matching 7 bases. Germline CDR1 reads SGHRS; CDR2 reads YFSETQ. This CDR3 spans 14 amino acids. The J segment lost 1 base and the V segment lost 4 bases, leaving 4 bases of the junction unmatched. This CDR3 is CASSLDRQNTEAFF. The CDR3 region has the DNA TGCGCCAGCAGCCTGGACAGGCAGAACACTGAAGCTTTCTTT.

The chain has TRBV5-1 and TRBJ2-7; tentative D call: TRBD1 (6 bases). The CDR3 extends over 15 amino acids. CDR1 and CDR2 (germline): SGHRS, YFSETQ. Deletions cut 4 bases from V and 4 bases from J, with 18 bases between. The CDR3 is CASSTSRQGQYEQYF. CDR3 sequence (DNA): TGCGCCAGCAGCACCTCGAGGCAGGGGCAATACGAGCAGTACTTC.

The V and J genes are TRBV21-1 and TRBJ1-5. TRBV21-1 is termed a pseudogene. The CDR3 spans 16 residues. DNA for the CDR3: TGTGCCAGCAGCAAAGGGGAGGGGATGAGCAATCAGCCCCAGCATTTT. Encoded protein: CASSKGEGMSNQPQHF.

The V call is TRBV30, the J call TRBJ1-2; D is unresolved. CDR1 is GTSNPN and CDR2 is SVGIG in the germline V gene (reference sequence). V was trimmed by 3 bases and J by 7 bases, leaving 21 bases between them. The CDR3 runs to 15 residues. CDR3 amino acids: CAWRELGLRTSGYTF. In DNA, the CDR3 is TGTGCCTGGAGGGAGCTCGGTCTTCGCACAAGTGGCTACACCTTC.

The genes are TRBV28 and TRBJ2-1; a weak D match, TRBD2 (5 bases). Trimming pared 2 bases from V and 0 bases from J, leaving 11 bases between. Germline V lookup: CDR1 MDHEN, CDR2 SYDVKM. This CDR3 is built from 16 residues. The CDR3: CASSLVGVSSYNEQFF. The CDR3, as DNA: TGTGCCAGCAGTTTAGTCGGGGTCAGCTCCTACAATGAGCAGTTCTTC.

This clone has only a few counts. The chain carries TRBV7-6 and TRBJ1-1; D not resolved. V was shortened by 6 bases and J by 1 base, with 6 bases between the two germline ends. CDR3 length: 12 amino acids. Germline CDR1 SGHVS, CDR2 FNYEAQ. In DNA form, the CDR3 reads TGTGCCAGCAGTGAGGGGAACACTGAAGCTTTCTTT. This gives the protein CASSEGNTEAFF.

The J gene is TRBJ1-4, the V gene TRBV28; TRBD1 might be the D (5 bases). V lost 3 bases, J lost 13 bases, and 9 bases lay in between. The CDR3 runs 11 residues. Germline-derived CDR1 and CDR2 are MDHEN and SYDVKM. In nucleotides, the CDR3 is TGTGCCAGCAGTTTGACGGGGGGACTGTTTTTT. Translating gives CASSLTGGLFF.

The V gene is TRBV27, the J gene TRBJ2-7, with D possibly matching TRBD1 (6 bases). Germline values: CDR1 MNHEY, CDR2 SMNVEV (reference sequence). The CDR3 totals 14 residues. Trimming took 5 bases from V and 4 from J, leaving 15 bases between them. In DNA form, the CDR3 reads TGTGCCAGCAGTCCGTCCGGGACACTATACGAGCAGTACTTC. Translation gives CASSPSGTLYEQYF.

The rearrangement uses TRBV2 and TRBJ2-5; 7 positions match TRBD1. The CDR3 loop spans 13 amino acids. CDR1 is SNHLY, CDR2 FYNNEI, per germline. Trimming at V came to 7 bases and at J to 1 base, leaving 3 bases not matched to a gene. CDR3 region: CASTGTVQETQYF. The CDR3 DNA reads TGTGCCAGCACCGGGACAGTCCAAGAGACCCAGTACTTC.

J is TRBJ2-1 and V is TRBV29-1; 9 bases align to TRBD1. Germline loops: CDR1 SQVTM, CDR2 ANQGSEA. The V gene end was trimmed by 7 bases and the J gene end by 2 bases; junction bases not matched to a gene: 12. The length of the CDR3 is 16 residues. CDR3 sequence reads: CSAAPTGTGTYNEQFF. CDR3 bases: TGCAGCGCCGCACCAACCGGGACAGGGACCTACAATGAGCAGTTCTTC.

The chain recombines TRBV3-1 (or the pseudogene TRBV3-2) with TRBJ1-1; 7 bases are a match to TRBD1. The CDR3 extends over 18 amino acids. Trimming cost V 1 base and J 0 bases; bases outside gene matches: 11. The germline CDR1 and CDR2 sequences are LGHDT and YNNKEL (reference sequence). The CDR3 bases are TGTGCCAGCAGCCAAGTTACAGGGGTCTCCGACCTGAACACTGAAGCTTTCTTT. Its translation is CASSQVTGVSDLNTEAFF.

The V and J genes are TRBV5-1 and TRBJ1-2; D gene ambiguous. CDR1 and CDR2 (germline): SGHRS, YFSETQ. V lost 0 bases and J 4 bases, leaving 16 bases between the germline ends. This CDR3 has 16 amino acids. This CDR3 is CASSLGSLGQSYGYTF. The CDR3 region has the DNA TGCGCCAGCAGCTTGGGATCTCTCGGCCAATCCTATGGCTACACCTTC.

For the CDR3, the DNA is TGTGCCAGCAGTGAAACCCTCCCGGACTATGGCTACACCTTC. Encoded protein: CASSETLPDYGYTF. The gene calls are TRBV6-1 and TRBJ1-2; no reliable D call. There are 14 residues in the CDR3. Trimming took 2 bases from V and 3 from J, leaving 10 bases between them. Germline CDR1 reads MNHNS; CDR2 reads SASEGT.

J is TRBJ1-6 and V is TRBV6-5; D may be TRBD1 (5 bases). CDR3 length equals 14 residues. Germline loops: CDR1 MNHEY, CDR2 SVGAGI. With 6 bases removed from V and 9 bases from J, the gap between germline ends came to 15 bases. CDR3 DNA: TGTGCCAGCAGCTCCGGGACGGAGGTTTCACCCCTCCACTTT. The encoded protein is CASSSGTEVSPLHF.

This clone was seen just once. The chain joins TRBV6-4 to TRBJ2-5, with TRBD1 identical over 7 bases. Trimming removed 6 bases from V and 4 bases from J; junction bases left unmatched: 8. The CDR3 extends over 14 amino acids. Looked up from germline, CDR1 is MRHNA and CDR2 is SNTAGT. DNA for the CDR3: TGTGCCAGCAGCCCCCTCGCAGGGGGAGAGACCCAGTACTTC. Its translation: CASSPLAGGETQYF.

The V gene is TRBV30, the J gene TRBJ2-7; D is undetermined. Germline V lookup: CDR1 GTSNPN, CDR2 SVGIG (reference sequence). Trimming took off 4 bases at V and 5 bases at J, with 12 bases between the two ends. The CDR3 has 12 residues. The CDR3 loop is CAWTPGTDEQYF. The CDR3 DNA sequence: TGTGCCTGGACACCAGGAACGGACGAGCAGTACTTC. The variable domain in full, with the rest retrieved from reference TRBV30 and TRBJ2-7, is SQTIHQWPATLVQPVGSPLSLECTVEGTSNPNLYWYRQAAGRGLQLLFYSVGIGQISSEVPQNLSASRPQDRQFILSSKKLLLSDSGFYLCAWTPGTDEQYFGPGTRLTVT.

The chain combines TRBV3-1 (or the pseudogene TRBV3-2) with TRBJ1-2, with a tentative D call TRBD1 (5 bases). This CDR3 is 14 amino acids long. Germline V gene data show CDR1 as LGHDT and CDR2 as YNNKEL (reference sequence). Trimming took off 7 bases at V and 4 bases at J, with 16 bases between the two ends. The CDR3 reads CASTTTGESYGYTF. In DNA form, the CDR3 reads TGTGCCAGCACCACCACGGGGGAATCCTATGGCTACACCTTC.